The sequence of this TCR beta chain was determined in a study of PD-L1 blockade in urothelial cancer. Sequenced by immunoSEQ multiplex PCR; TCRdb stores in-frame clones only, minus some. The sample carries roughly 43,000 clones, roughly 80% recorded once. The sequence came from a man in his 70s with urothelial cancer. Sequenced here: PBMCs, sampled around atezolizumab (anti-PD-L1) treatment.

The CDR3 spells CASRGDRGWTGELFF. The CDR3 bases are TGTGCCAGCAGGGGCGACAGGGGTTGGACCGGGGAGCTGTTTTTT. This sequence joins TRBV6-5 and TRBJ2-2, with 8 bases that match TRBD1. Losses at the gene ends were 6 bases for V and 5 bases for J; bases not matched to a gene: 8. CDR1 is MNHEY and CDR2 is SVGAGI in the germline V gene. The CDR3 has 15 amino acids.